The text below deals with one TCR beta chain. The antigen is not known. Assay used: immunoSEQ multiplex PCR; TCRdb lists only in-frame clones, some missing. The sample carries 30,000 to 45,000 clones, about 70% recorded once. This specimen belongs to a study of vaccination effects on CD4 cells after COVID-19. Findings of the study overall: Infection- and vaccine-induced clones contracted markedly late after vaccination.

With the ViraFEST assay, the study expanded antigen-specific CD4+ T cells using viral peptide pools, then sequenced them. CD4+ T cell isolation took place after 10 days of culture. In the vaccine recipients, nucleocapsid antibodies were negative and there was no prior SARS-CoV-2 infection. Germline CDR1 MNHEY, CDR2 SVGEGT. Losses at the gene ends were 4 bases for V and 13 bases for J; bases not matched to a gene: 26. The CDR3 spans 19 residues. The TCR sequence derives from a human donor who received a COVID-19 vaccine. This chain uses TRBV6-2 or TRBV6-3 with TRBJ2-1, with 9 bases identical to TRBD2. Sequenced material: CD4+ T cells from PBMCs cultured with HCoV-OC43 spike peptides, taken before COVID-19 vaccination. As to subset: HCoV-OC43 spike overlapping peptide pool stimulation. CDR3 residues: CASSSSVFKGGGRAGEQFF. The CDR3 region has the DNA TGTGCCAGCAGTTCATCAGTGTTCAAGGGAGGCGGGAGGGCCGGTGAACAGTTCTTC.